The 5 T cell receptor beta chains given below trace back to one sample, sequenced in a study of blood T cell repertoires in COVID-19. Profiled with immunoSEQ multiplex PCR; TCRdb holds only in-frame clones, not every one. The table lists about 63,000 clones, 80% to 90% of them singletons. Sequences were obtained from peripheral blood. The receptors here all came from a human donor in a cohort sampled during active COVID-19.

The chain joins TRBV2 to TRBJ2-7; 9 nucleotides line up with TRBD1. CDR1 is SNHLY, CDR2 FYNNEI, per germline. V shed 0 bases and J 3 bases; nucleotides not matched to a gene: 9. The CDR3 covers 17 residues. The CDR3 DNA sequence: TGTGCCAGCAGTGAAGCGCTTCCGGGACAGGGTGTCTACGAGCAGTACTTC. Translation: CASSEALPGQGVYEQYF.

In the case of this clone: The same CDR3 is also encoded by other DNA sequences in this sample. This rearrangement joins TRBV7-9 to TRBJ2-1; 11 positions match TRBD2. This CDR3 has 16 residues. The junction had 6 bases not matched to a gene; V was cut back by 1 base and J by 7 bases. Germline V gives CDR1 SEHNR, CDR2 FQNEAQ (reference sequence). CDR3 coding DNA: TGTGCCAGCAGCTTAGGGCTAGCGGGGGGTAGGAATGAGCAGTTCTTC. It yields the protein CASSLGLAGGRNEQFF.

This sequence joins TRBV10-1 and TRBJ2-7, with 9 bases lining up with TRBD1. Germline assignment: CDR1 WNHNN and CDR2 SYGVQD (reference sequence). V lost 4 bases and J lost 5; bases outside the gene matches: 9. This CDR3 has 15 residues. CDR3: CASSASYTGGDEQYF. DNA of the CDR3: TGCGCCAGCAGTGCCTCATACACAGGGGGCGACGAGCAGTACTTC.

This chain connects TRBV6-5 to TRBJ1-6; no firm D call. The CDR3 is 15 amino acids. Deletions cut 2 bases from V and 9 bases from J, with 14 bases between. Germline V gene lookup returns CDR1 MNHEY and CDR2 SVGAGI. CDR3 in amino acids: CASSYKAPSGSPLHF. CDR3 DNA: TGTGCCAGCAGTTACAAGGCCCCTTCGGGTTCACCCCTCCACTTT.

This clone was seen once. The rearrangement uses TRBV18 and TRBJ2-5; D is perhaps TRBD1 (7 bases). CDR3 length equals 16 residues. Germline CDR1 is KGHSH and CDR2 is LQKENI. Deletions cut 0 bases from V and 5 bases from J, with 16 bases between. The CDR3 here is CASSPPISRGRETQYF. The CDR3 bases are TGTGCCAGCTCACCACCGATCAGCAGGGGGAGGGAGACCCAGTACTTC.